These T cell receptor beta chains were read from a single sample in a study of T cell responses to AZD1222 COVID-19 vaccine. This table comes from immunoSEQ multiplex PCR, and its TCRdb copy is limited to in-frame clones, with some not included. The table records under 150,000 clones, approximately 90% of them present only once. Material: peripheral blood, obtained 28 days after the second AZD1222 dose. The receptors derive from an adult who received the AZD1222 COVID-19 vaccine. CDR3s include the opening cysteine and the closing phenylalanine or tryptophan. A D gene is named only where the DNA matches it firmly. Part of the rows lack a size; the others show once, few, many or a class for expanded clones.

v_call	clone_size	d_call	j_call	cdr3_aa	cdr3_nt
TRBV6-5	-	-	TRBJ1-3	CASSSLSRGNTIYF	TGTGCCAGCAGTTCTCTGAGCCGTGGAAACACCATATATTTT
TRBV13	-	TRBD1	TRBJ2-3	CASSPWGQVSTDTQYF	TGTGCCAGCAGCCCTTGGGGACAGGTTAGCACAGATACGCAGTATTTT
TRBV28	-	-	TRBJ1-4	CASSPPQRGGKLFF	TGTGCCAGCAGTCCTCCTCAAAGGGGGGGGAAACTGTTTTTT
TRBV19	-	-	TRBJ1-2	CAGTAGRYGLLVGYTF	TGTGCCGGTACCGCCGGCAGGTATGGTCTTCTAGTTGGCTACACCTTC
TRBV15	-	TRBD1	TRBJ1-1	CATSMDRAMNTEAFF	TGTGCCACCAGCATGGACAGGGCAATGAACACTGAAGCTTTCTTT
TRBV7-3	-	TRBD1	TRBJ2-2	CASSSDPRGQGAIFLNTGELFF	TGTGCCAGCAGCTCGGACCCTCGCGGACAGGGGGCAATCTTCTTGAACACCGGGGAGCTGTTTTTT
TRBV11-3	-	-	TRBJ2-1	CASSLVPPGTFTYNEQFF	TGTGCCAGCAGCTTAGTCCCACCGGGGACGTTCACCTACAATGAGCAGTTCTTC
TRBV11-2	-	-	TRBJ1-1	CASSLAGIMNTEAFF	TGTGCCAGCAGCTTAGCCGGGATTATGAACACTGAAGCTTTCTTT
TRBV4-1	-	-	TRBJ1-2	CASSQDQNVGQYYGYTF	TGCGCCAGCAGCCAAGATCAGAACGTAGGGCAGTATTATGGCTACACCTTC
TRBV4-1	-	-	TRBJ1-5	CASSQEGAEEPQHF	TGCGCCAGCAGCCAAGAGGGGGCTGAAGAGCCCCAGCATTTT
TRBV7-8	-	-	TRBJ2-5	CASSFGGRETQYF	TGTGCCAGCAGCTTTGGGGGAAGGGAGACCCAGTACTTC
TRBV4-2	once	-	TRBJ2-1	CASSQDGTVLGAYNEQFF	TGTGCCAGCAGCCAAGACGGGACGGTCCTAGGGGCCTACAATGAGCAGTTCTTC
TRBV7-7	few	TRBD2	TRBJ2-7	CASSTGLAGSYEQYF	TGTGCCAGCAGCACTGGACTAGCGGGCTCCTACGAGCAGTACTTC
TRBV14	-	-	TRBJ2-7	CASSGYRFHEQYF	TGTGCCAGCAGCGGATACAGGTTCCACGAGCAGTACTTC
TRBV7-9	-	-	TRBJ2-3	CLVWASDSDTQYF	TGCCTCGTATGGGCTAGCGACTCAGATACGCAGTATTTT
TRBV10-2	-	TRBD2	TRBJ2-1	CASSESTSGSLYEQFF	TGCGCCAGCAGTGAGTCGACCAGCGGGAGTCTCTATGAGCAGTTCTTC
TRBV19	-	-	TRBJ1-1	CASSMGIMNTEAFF	TGTGCCAGTAGTATGGGCATAATGAACACTGAAGCTTTCTTT
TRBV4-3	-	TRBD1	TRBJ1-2	CASSQETGAAAGYTF	TGCGCCAGCAGCCAAGAAACAGGGGCTGCAGCGGGCTACACCTTC
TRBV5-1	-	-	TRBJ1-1	CASSQTGQNTEAFF	TGCGCCAGCAGCCAGACAGGTCAGAACACTGAAGCTTTCTTT
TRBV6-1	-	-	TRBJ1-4	CASSEEDRGRGKLFF	TGTGCCAGCAGTGAAGAGGACAGAGGGCGTGGAAAACTGTTTTTT
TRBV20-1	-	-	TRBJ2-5	CSASELADALRQETQYF	TGCAGTGCTAGTGAACTAGCTGACGCACTCCGGCAAGAGACCCAGTACTTC
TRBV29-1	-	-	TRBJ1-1	CSVDRMNTEAFF	TGCAGCGTTGACAGGATGAACACTGAAGCTTTCTTT
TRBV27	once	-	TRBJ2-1	CASRTWRNEQFF	TGTGCCAGCAGGACCTGGCGCAATGAGCAGTTCTTC
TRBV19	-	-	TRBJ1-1	CASSIGGGSTEAFF	TGTGCCAGTAGCATAGGTGGGGGAAGCACTGAAGCTTTCTTT